This T cell receptor (beta chain) was identified during a study of T cells after yellow fever vaccination. Study results and limitations: In FACS-sorted repertoires, abundant clonotypes from the bulk population could appear as contaminants.

TCRdb fed the 5' RACE reads into MiXCR, producing one record per CDR3 protein. The sample lists almost 600,000 distinct CDR3 sequences, approximately 12% seen once, with over 11% in the top ten. This clonotype showed up many times. The antigen is undetermined. The sample here was PBMCs, taken on the day of the yellow fever booster vaccination. The receptor was isolated from a man aged 25 to 45 who received the YFV17D yellow fever vaccine.

CDR3 in amino acids: CASSQGQGNQPQHF. The CDR3 DNA reads TGCGCCAGCAGCCAGGGACAGGGCAATCAGCCCCAGCATTTT. V usage is TRBV4-1 and J usage is TRBJ1-5, with 8 nucleotides matching TRBD1. The V segment lost 3 bases and the J segment 2 bases; nucleotides outside the gene matches: 0. Per the germline V gene, CDR1 is MGHRA and CDR2 is YSYEKL. CDR3 length equals 14 residues.